Listed below are T cell receptor beta chains from one sample, sequenced in a study of blood T cell repertoires in COVID-19. The repertoire was sequenced with immunoSEQ multiplex PCR; TCRdb's copy has only in-frame clones and lacks some. In the table there are 200,000 to 300,000 clones, roughly 88% of which are singletons. Sequencing input: PBMCs or T cells enriched from blood (not recorded which). The source is a woman in her forties or fifties who had recovered from COVID-19. Each CDR3 is given without its conserved first and last residue. Clone size appears in some rows only: once, few, many, or a class for an expanded clone.

TRBJ2-7 | - | TRBV20-1 | SASTPGLAENYEQY
TRBJ1-4 | few | TRBV10-2 | ASRRGTGNEKLF
TRBJ2-2 | - | TRBV29-1 | SVRDRGFTGELF
TRBJ2-3 | many | TRBV7-9 | ASLAGGSTDTQY
TRBJ1-2 | - | TRBV4-3 | ASSQISIRGRVLYGYT
TRBJ2-1 | - | TRBV9 | ASSAAGTSDYNEQF
TRBJ1-1 | - | TRBV9 | ASSAWDRKNTEAF
TRBJ2-5 | - | TRBV11-3 | ASSSGLEKETQY
TRBJ1-4 | - | TRBV2 | ASSWRVLEKLF
TRBJ1-4 | - | TRBV28 | ASSHTSTEKLF
TRBJ1-5 | - | TRBV18 | ASSIQNTGGNQPQH
TRBJ2-7 | - | TRBV3-1/TRBV3-2 | ASSPRGAGVVYEQY
TRBJ1-4 | - | TRBV11-3 | ASSLSQGSNEKLF
TRBJ1-3 | - | TRBV20-1 | SANGGNTIY
TRBJ1-5 | - | TRBV7-9 | ASSLAPLGQGGNQPQH
TRBJ2-2 | - | TRBV5-1 | ASSLVASHGGELF
TRBJ1-2 | - | TRBV19 | ASSIRWGAGYT
TRBJ2-2 | - | TRBV2 | ASRQGANTGELF
TRBJ2-7 | - | TRBV11-2 | ASSLRSWGDEQY
TRBJ1-6 | - | TRBV7-2 | ASSQRPQGANSPLH
TRBJ2-6 | - | TRBV7-9 | ASSRDRVGANVLT
TRBJ1-2 | - | TRBV2 | ASIPGNYGYT
TRBJ2-7 | - | TRBV7-8 | ASSLVMSGSNEQY